The 15 T cell receptor beta chains below were found in one sample sequenced in a study of cytomegalovirus exposure and HLA in healthy donors. The PCR ran on 60 Vbeta and 13 Jbeta primers. The assay was immunoSEQ multiplex PCR, and TCRdb's table has in-frame clones only and misses some. Recorded for this sample: 200,000 to 250,000 clones. The sequenced material came from PBMCs. All receptors derive from a girl aged 2-15 years in good health and CMV-seropositive.

The J gene is TRBJ2-5, the V gene TRBV5-1, with a possible D match to TRBD2 (5 bases). The DNA end is more similar to TRBJ2-7, so the J call may be wrong. Germline CDR1 is SGHRS and CDR2 is YFSETQ. The CDR3 sequence is 15 residues long. CDR3 sequence (DNA): TGCGCCAGCAGCTTGTCGTCGGGGAGCTCCTACGAGCAGTACTTC. This gives the protein CASSLSSGSSYEQYF.

The rearrangement uses TRBV18 and TRBJ1-2; TRBD1 matches 10 bases. CDR1 and CDR2 (germline): KGHSH, LQKENI. The CDR3 sequence is 15 residues long. V gave up 3 bases and J gave up 4 bases; unmatched junction bases: 5. The CDR3 DNA reads TGTGCCAGCTCACCTGGGACAGGGGAAGGCTATGGCTACACCTTC. Protein sequence: CASSPGTGEGYGYTF.

The chain couples TRBV27 to TRBJ1-2; the D gene is possibly TRBD1 (6 bases). Deletions cut 10 bases from V and 4 bases from J, with 13 bases between. This CDR3 is 12 amino acids long. Germline V gene sequence: CDR1 MNHEY, CDR2 SMNVEV (reference sequence). The chain's CDR3 is CATRRGSYGYTF. In nucleotides, the CDR3 is TGTGCCACCCGAAGGGGGAGCTATGGCTACACCTTC.

The chain employs TRBV27 and TRBJ1-1; no definite D call. From germline, CDR1 is MNHEY and CDR2 SMNVEV (reference sequence). The CDR3 loop spans 14 amino acids. V lost 4 bases to trimming and J lost 1 base, with 10 bases between them. This chain's CDR3 is CASSYRLQNTEAFF. The DNA for the CDR3 is TGTGCCAGCAGTTACCGCTTACAGAACACTGAAGCTTTCTTT.

The J gene is TRBJ1-5, the V gene TRBV2, with TRBD1 matching over 9 bases. Trimming cost V 6 bases and J 0 bases; bases outside gene matches: 9. The CDR3 sequence is 17 residues long. Germline CDR1 reads SNHLY; CDR2 reads FYNNEI. CDR3 sequence reads: CASSSRTGEDSNQPQHF. The CDR3 nucleotides read TGTGCCAGCAGCTCCAGGACAGGGGAGGATAGCAATCAGCCCCAGCATTTT.

The chain recombines TRBV19 with TRBJ1-5; tentative D call: TRBD1 (5 bases). This CDR3 is built from 14 residues. The V gene lost 7 bases and the J gene lost 3 bases, with 13 bases spanning the gap. Germline-derived CDR1 and CDR2 are LNHDA and SQIVND (reference sequence). This chain's CDR3 is CASTLQGSNQPQHF. CDR3 bases: TGTGCCAGTACCCTCCAGGGTTCCAATCAGCCCCAGCATTTT.

V gene TRBV28 combines with J gene TRBJ1-4, with D unresolved. This CDR3 is built from 15 residues. Germline CDR1 MDHEN, CDR2 SYDVKM. Trimming removed 6 bases from V and 4 bases from J, with 15 bases in between. CDR3 loop: CASSNPGDVNEKLFF. The CDR3 nucleotides read TGTGCCAGCAGCAATCCGGGAGATGTTAATGAAAAACTGTTTTTT.

The chain is built from TRBV9 and TRBJ2-2, with TRBD2 matching 12 bases. J lost 5 bases, V lost 3 bases, and 2 bases had no gene match. From germline, CDR1 is SGDLS and CDR2 YYNGEE. The CDR3 totals 15 residues. CDR3 DNA sequence: TGTGCCAGCAGCGGGACTAGCGGGATGACCGGGGAGCTGTTTTTT. Its translation is CASSGTSGMTGELFF.

V and J are TRBV29-1 and TRBJ2-7; TRBD1 matches 10 bases. J lost 2 bases, V lost 6 bases, and 7 bases had no gene match. Germline V CDR1 and CDR2: SQVTM, ANQGSEA. The CDR3 is 14 residues long. CDR3 DNA: TGCAGCGTAGCGAAAGGACAGGGGGCCTACGAGCAGTACTTC. Translated: CSVAKGQGAYEQYF.

As to this clone: The same CDR3 is also encoded by other DNA sequences in this sample. CDR3 coding DNA: TGTGCCTGGAGTGGTGCAGGAGGGACTGAAGCTTTCTTT. Its protein product is CAWSGAGGTEAFF. This rearrangement joins TRBV30 to TRBJ1-1; no clear D. In germline, CDR1 is GTSNPN, CDR2 SVGIG (reference sequence). V was clipped by 1 base and J by 5 bases, with 11 bases between them. The CDR3 extends over 13 amino acids. Based on the CDR3 plus reference TRBV30 and TRBJ1-1, the full variable domain is SQTIHQWPATLVQPVGSPLSLECTVEGTSNPNLYWYRQAAGRGLQLLFYSVGIGQISSEVPQNLSASRPQDRQFILSSKKLLLSDSGFYLCAWSGAGGTEAFFGQGTRLTVV.

This chain links TRBV30 with TRBJ1-2, with D tentatively TRBD1 (5 bases). V lost 0 bases and J lost 8, with 19 bases in between. Germline CDR1 GTSNPN, CDR2 SVGIG (reference sequence). This CDR3 is built from 15 residues. The CDR3: CAWSVHRAGGRGYTF. The CDR3 DNA reads as TGTGCCTGGAGTGTACATCGGGCGGGGGGGAGAGGCTACACCTTC.

The chain links TRBV23-1 to TRBJ1-2; TRBD1 agrees at 8 bases. TRBV23-1 falls under the ORF class, with uncertain function. V dropped 3 bases and J dropped 10; count of bases not matched to a gene: 16. CDR3 length: 16 amino acids. CDR3 protein: CASSQPGQGRRFVYTF. The CDR3 region has the DNA TGCGCCAGCAGTCAGCCCGGACAGGGTAGAAGATTTGTCTACACCTTC.

The chain is built from TRBV6-1 and TRBJ1-1; D unclear. Germline CDR1 is MNHNS and CDR2 is SASEGT. This CDR3 is 14 amino acids long. V lost 0 bases and J lost 0, with 5 bases in between. In DNA, the CDR3 is TGTGCCAGCAGTGAAGCGCGGGTGAACACTGAAGCTTTCTTT. Translating it yields CASSEARVNTEAFF.

The chain couples TRBV9 to TRBJ2-3, with D possibly matching TRBD2 (7 bases). CDR3 length: 16 residues. CDR1 is SGDLS, CDR2 YYNGEE, per germline. The V gene lost 1 base and the J gene lost 1 base, with 13 bases spanning the gap. CDR3: CASSVRGGPGTDTQYF. CDR3 DNA: TGTGCCAGCAGCGTAAGGGGGGGCCCTGGCACAGATACGCAGTATTTT.

About this clone: At the DNA level, this CDR3 is encoded by other sequences in the same sample as well. V usage is TRBV4-1 and J usage is TRBJ2-5; TRBD1 might be the D (5 bases). The CDR3 runs to 14 residues. CDR1 is MGHRA and CDR2 is YSYEKL in the germline V gene. Deletions cut 1 base from V and 3 bases from J, with 9 bases between. CDR3 sequence (DNA): TGCGCCAGCAGCCAAGGGGGCGGCGAAGAGACCCAGTACTTC. Its translation: CASSQGGGEETQYF.